Listed here are 25 T cell receptor beta chains from one sample, sequenced in a study of blood T cell repertoires in COVID-19. Using immunoSEQ multiplex PCR, the repertoire was profiled, and TCRdb retains in-frame clones only, with some absent. The table lists 200,000 to 300,000 clones, roughly 80% of them singletons. Sequences were obtained from peripheral blood. These receptors all stem from a man between 60 and 75 years old with acute or convalescent COVID-19.

The chain employs TRBV5-1 and TRBJ1-1, with TRBD1 as a possible D gene (6 bases). The CDR3 extends over 18 amino acids. V lost 4 bases to trimming and J lost 0 bases, with 22 bases between them. Per germline, CDR1 SGHRS and CDR2 YFSETQ. The CDR3, as DNA: TGCGCCAGCAGCCTGGAAGGTCGGGGGCGGGGGCTGAACACTGAAGCTTTCTTT. Residues: CASSLEGRGRGLNTEAFF.

The count of this clone is one. CDR3 loop: CASSQAGGNQPQHF. As DNA, the CDR3 is TGTGCCAGCAGCCAAGCAGGGGGCAATCAGCCCCAGCATTTT. The chain uses TRBV3-1 (or the pseudogene TRBV3-2) and TRBJ1-5, with a tentative D call TRBD1 (6 bases). Looked up from germline, CDR1 is LGHDT and CDR2 is YNNKEL (reference sequence). The CDR3 runs to 14 residues. V gave up 1 base and J gave up 2 bases, with 6 bases separating them.

A single count supports this clone. This chain connects TRBV5-5 to TRBJ1-2; no clear D gene. CDR1 SGHKS and CDR2 YYEKEE come from the germline V gene (reference sequence). CDR3 length: 14 residues. V was shortened by 4 bases and J by 3 bases, with 13 bases between the two germline ends. Written as DNA, the CDR3 is TGTGCCAGCAGCCCCGAGTTGAATGACTATGGCTACACCTTC. Residues: CASSPELNDYGYTF.

The chain couples TRBV19 to TRBJ2-1; D might be TRBD2 (6 bases). The V gene's germline CDR1 is LNHDA and CDR2 SQIVND (reference sequence). V dropped 1 base and J dropped 0 bases, with 7 bases sitting between them. The CDR3 loop spans 15 amino acids. The CDR3 DNA sequence: TGTGCCAGTAGTATAGGGGGGGTCTCCTACAATGAGCAGTTCTTC. Protein sequence: CASSIGGVSYNEQFF.

This chain joins TRBV6-5 and TRBJ1-2; no definite D call. The length of the CDR3 is 15 residues. V was trimmed by 4 bases and J by 4 bases, leaving 16 bases between them. Germline values: CDR1 MNHEY, CDR2 SVGAGI. The CDR3 nucleotides read TGTGCCAGCAGTTTAAACGCGGATACATCCTATGGCTACACCTTC. Its protein product is CASSLNADTSYGYTF.

The chain employs TRBV24-1 and TRBJ2-7, with D uncertain. The V gene's germline CDR1 is KGHDR and CDR2 SFDVKD. The CDR3 is 11 amino acids. Trimming took 3 bases from V and 6 from J, leaving 5 bases between them. This chain's CDR3 is CATSDPLEQYF. As DNA, the CDR3 is TGTGCCACCAGTGATCCCCTCGAGCAGTACTTC.

V usage is TRBV19 and J usage is TRBJ1-2, with D maybe TRBD1 (5 bases). With 3 bases removed from V and 11 bases from J, the gap between germline ends came to 10 bases. Germline values: CDR1 LNHDA, CDR2 SQIVND (reference sequence). The CDR3 loop spans 11 amino acids. CDR3 coding DNA: TGTGCCAGTAGTATTGGACACGCTTACACCTTC. This encodes CASSIGHAYTF.

This clone has just one count. V usage is TRBV14 and J usage is TRBJ2-7; D is unclear. Germline loops: CDR1 SGHDN, CDR2 FVKESK. V dropped 4 bases and J dropped 0 bases, with 16 bases sitting between them. CDR3 size: 16 residues. This CDR3 reads CASSPPGLGFSYEQYF. Written as DNA, the CDR3 is TGTGCCAGCAGCCCCCCAGGTTTGGGTTTCTCCTACGAGCAGTACTTC.

The rearrangement uses TRBV7-8 and TRBJ2-5; the D is unclear. CDR1 is SGHVS and CDR2 is FQNEAQ in the germline V gene. CDR3 length equals 13 residues. Deletions cut 5 bases from V and 5 bases from J, with 12 bases between. This CDR3 is CASSRVELETQYF. CDR3 DNA: TGTGCCAGCAGCCGTGTTGAGTTGGAGACCCAGTACTTC. Looking up the rest from reference TRBV7-8 and TRBJ2-5 gives the full variable domain: GAGVSQSPRYKVAKRGQDVALRCDPISGHVSLFWYQQALGQGPEFLTYFQNEAQLDKSGLPSDRFFAERPEGSVSTLKIQRTQQEDSAVYLCASSRVELETQYFGPGTRLLVL.

V usage is TRBV4-1 and J usage is TRBJ2-3; 11 bases are shared with TRBD2. V trimming: 4 bases; J trimming: 2 bases; junction bases outside the gene matches: 5. The CDR3 loop spans 16 amino acids. Germline V gene lookup returns CDR1 MGHRA and CDR2 YSYEKL. The CDR3 protein is CASSPLAGGVTDTQYF. The CDR3 DNA is TGCGCCAGCAGCCCCTTAGCGGGGGGGGTCACAGATACGCAGTATTTT.

Here the CDR3 DNA reads TGCGCCAGCAGCTCGGGACTGGGGGAGGATCAGCCCCAGCATTTT. It translates to CASSSGLGEDQPQHF. The chain employs TRBV5-1 and TRBJ1-5; possible D gene TRBD1, 5 bases. This CDR3 contains 15 residues. The V and J ends lost 3 bases and 5 bases respectively, with 15 bases between them. Germline V gives CDR1 SGHRS, CDR2 YFSETQ. Complete variable domain (other parts from reference TRBV5-1 and TRBJ1-5): KAGVTQTPRYLIKTRGQQVTLSCSPISGHRSVSWYQQTPGQGLQFLFEYFSETQRNKGNFPGRFSGRQFSNSRSEMNVSTLELGDSALYLCASSSGLGEDQPQHFGDGTRLSIL.

The chain is built from TRBV27 and TRBJ2-1; 14 bases match TRBD2. Germline V gene sequence: CDR1 MNHEY, CDR2 SMNVEV (reference sequence). The CDR3 is 18 amino acids. Trimming at V came to 2 bases and at J to 4 bases, leaving 7 bases not matched to a gene. The CDR3 reads CASSLRGTSGSWYNEQFF. In nucleotides, the CDR3 is TGTGCCAGCAGTTTACGGGGGACTAGCGGGAGTTGGTACAATGAGCAGTTCTTC.

This clone was found once. This chain joins TRBV5-6 and TRBJ1-2, with D possibly being TRBD1 (5 bases). Germline-derived CDR1 and CDR2 are SGHDT and YYEEEE. Deletions cut 0 bases from V and 4 bases from J, with 13 bases between. The CDR3 consists of 15 residues. CDR3 amino acids: CASSLDQTDLYGYTF. CDR3 coding DNA: TGTGCCAGCAGCTTGGATCAGACAGACCTCTATGGCTACACCTTC.

This clone was seen once. The V call is TRBV12-3 or TRBV12-4, the J call TRBJ1-3; D is unclear. The CDR3 length is 12 residues. V lost 4 bases and J lost 7, with 8 bases in between. The chain's CDR3 is CASSSHTNTIYF. The DNA of the CDR3 is TGTGCCAGCAGTTCACACACCAACACCATATATTTT.

This chain connects TRBV15 to TRBJ2-5, with 9 bases aligning to TRBD1. This CDR3 has 14 residues. V trimming: 2 bases; J trimming: 4 bases; junction bases outside the gene matches: 2. Germline CDR1 and CDR2: LNHNV and YYDKDF (reference sequence). The CDR3 reads CATSRKTGGETQYF. CDR3 sequence (DNA): TGTGCCACCAGCAGAAAGACAGGGGGAGAGACCCAGTACTTC.

This clone has more than one count but fewer than ten. The chain is built from TRBV19 and TRBJ2-7; maybe TRBD1 (6 bases). Deletions cut 4 bases from V and 4 bases from J, with 17 bases between. The CDR3 runs to 15 residues. The germline gives CDR1 LNHDA, CDR2 SQIVND (reference sequence). The CDR3 coding sequence is TGTGCCAGTAGTAGATTAGACAGGCTTGGGTACGAGCAGTACTTC. Translated: CASSRLDRLGYEQYF.

In nucleotides, the CDR3 is TGCGCCAGCAGCCAAGAGGTTGGGCACGGCAATGAGCAGTTCTTC. Its protein is CASSQEVGHGNEQFF. The rearrangement joins TRBV4-1 to TRBJ2-1, with unresolved D. Trimming removed 0 bases from V and 6 bases from J, with 12 bases in between. The germline V gene has CDR1 MGHRA and CDR2 YSYEKL. This CDR3 comprises 15 residues.

The V call is TRBV6-5, the J call TRBJ1-1, with 8 positions matching TRBD1. This CDR3 is built from 12 residues. V dropped 5 bases and J dropped 8; count of bases not matched to a gene: 4. Germline-derived CDR1 and CDR2 are MNHEY and SVGAGI. The CDR3 DNA reads TGTGCCAGCAGTCAGACAGGGGAGGAAGCTTTCTTT. It translates to CASSQTGEEAFF.

The table lists this clone with a few counts. The V and J genes are TRBV4-3 and TRBJ1-2; D unresolved. The CDR3 has 16 amino acids. Germline CDR1 and CDR2: LGHNA and YSLEER. V was cut by 0 bases and J by 5 bases, with 16 bases left in between. CDR3 DNA sequence: TGCGCCAGCAGCCAAGATCCGGCAGGCCCGGGGTATGGCTACACCTTC. This sequence encodes CASSQDPAGPGYGYTF.

This chain links TRBV28 with TRBJ1-5; D might be TRBD1 (5 bases). The CDR3 consists of 12 residues. The germline V gene has CDR1 MDHEN and CDR2 SYDVKM. Trimming took 7 bases from V and 4 from J, leaving 8 bases between them. The CDR3 coding sequence is TGTGCCAGCAAGACAGCGAATCAGCCCCAGCATTTT. This codes for CASKTANQPQHF.

This clone has only a few counts. V gene TRBV10-2 combines with J gene TRBJ2-1; the D gene is possibly TRBD2 (7 bases). This CDR3 region has 16 residues. V lost 1 base to trimming and J lost 2 bases, with 12 bases between them. CDR1 and CDR2 from the germline V gene are WSHSY and SAAADI. CDR3 protein: CASSELGRGTYNEQFF. DNA for the CDR3: TGCGCCAGCAGTGAGTTAGGGAGGGGGACCTACAATGAGCAGTTCTTC.

CDR3 coding DNA: TGTGCCAGCAGCTTAGGGCAACCTAGCGGGAGTTCTAACACAGATACGCAGTATTTT. Translating gives CASSLGQPSGSSNTDTQYF. The chain has TRBV7-9 and TRBJ2-3; 10 nucleotides align to TRBD2. CDR1 is SEHNR, CDR2 FQNEAQ, per germline (reference sequence). CDR3 length: 19 residues. The ends lost 1 base at V and 2 bases at J; junction bases unmatched: 12.

The V and J genes are TRBV2 and TRBJ2-3; unclear D gene. The ends were cut back, 3 bases at V and 2 bases at J, with 6 bases in the middle. The CDR3 is 13 amino acids. The germline gives CDR1 SNHLY, CDR2 FYNNEI. As DNA, the CDR3 is TGTGCCAGCAGTGAGGAGAACACAGATACGCAGTATTTT. This gives the protein CASSEENTDTQYF.

This rearrangement joins TRBV12-5 to TRBJ2-7, with D possibly matching TRBD1 (8 bases). With 7 bases removed from V and 4 bases from J, the gap between germline ends came to 20 bases. Germline lookup yields CDR1 LGHNT and CDR2 FRNRAP. The CDR3 totals 15 residues. The CDR3 is CASAAGQGGGYEQYF. In DNA, the CDR3 is TGTGCTAGTGCCGCCGGACAGGGAGGGGGATACGAGCAGTACTTC. Supplemented by reference TRBV12-5 and TRBJ2-7, the full variable domain reads DARVTQTPRHKVTEMGQEVTMRCQPILGHNTVFWYRQTMMQGLELLAYFRNRAPLDDSGMPKDRFSAEMPDATLATLKIQPSEPRDSAVYFCASAAGQGGGYEQYFGPGTRLTVT.

The count of this clone is one. The gene calls are TRBV19 and TRBJ1-3; maybe TRBD1 (6 bases). Trimming stripped 7 bases from V and 3 bases from J, with 13 bases between. The CDR3 runs 14 residues. Germline V gene lookup returns CDR1 LNHDA and CDR2 SQIVND (reference sequence). As DNA, the CDR3 is TGTGCCAGTATCAGCGGGGGGCATGGAAACACCATATATTTT. Translation gives CASISGGHGNTIYF.